A selection of T cell receptor beta chains follows, all from one sample in a study of a mutant IDH1 vaccine in newly diagnosed glioma. Antigen specificity for these receptors is unknown. Data came from immunoSEQ multiplex PCR; TCRdb stores just in-frame clones and leaves some out. Here the sample spans about 110,000 clones, 85% to 90% being singletons. Sequencing used PBMCs, obtained from a glioma patient whose treatment included an IDH1 peptide vaccine. Every receptor here comes from a woman aged 50 to 60 with glioma. The CDR3 runs from the conserved cysteine through the conserved F or W. The D gene is left open where the match is weak. Expanded clones get a size class; other rows say once, few or many, or leave the size out.

TRBJ2-7 | - | TRBV7-9 | TRBD2 | CASSLDLAGFYEQYF | TGTGCCAGCAGCTTAGATCTAGCGGGATTCTACGAGCAGTACTTC
TRBJ1-1 | few | TRBV12-5 | - | CASGHTDTEAFF | TGTGCTAGTGGCCATACCGACACTGAAGCTTTCTTT
TRBJ2-2 | - | TRBV6-5 | TRBD2 | CASSSSGRAFTGELFF | TGTGCCAGCAGTTCTAGCGGGAGGGCCTTCACCGGGGAGCTGTTTTTT
TRBJ2-3 | - | TRBV7-3 | - | CASSLSGQADTQYF | TGTGCCAGCAGCTTATCGGGGCAGGCAGATACGCAGTATTTT
TRBJ2-2 | - | TRBV4-2 | - | CASSQVGGPYGELFF | TGTGCCAGCAGCCAAGTAGGTGGGCCCTACGGGGAGCTGTTTTTT
TRBJ2-7 | - | TRBV11-2 | - | CASRTTAGYEQYF | TGTGCCAGCAGAACGACGGCGGGCTACGAGCAGTACTTC
TRBJ2-3 | - | TRBV29-1 | - | CSVEKAETDTQYF | TGCAGCGTTGAGAAGGCGGAAACAGATACGCAGTATTTT
TRBJ2-7 | - | TRBV4-2 | TRBD2 | CASSQEGLAGTYEQYF | TGTGCCAGCAGCCAAGAAGGACTAGCGGGTACCTACGAGCAGTACTTC
TRBJ2-7 | - | TRBV18 | TRBD2 | CASSGNHLLAGGPHEQYF | TGTGCCAGCTCAGGGAATCACCTTCTAGCGGGAGGGCCCCACGAGCAGTACTTC
TRBJ1-1 | - | TRBV5-4 | TRBD1 | CASSLVGRGHTEAFF | TGTGCCAGCAGCTTGGTCGGTAGGGGGCATACTGAAGCTTTCTTT
TRBJ2-7 | - | TRBV6-5 | TRBD1 | CASSPGQRGYEQYF | TGTGCCAGCAGTCCGGGACAGCGAGGTTACGAGCAGTACTTC
TRBJ2-1 | few | TRBV6-5 | - | CASRLDRYPYNEQFF | TGTGCCAGCAGACTAGACAGGTACCCCTACAATGAGCAGTTCTTC
TRBJ2-3 | - | TRBV2 | TRBD2 | CASSGLAGAPDTQYF | TGTGCCAGCAGTGGACTAGCGGGAGCCCCAGATACGCAGTATTTT
TRBJ1-2 | - | TRBV9 | TRBD1 | CASSATGQGHGYTF | TGTGCCAGCAGCGCTACCGGACAGGGGCATGGCTACACCTTC
TRBJ2-5 | - | TRBV2 | - | CASSEETGVGETQYF | TGTGCCAGCAGTGAAGAAACGGGAGTAGGTGAGACCCAGTACTTC
TRBJ2-7 | - | TRBV6-1 | - | CASSGGRAYEQYF | TGTGCCAGCAGTGGGGGCAGGGCCTACGAGCAGTACTTC
TRBJ1-2 | few | TRBV28 | - | CASSLGMRGFGYGYTF | TGTGCCAGCAGTTTAGGAATGCGGGGGTTCGGTTACGGCTACACCTTC
TRBJ1-1 | - | TRBV19 | - | CASSTRQLPEAFF | TGTGCCAGTAGTACAAGACAGCTACCTGAAGCTTTCTTT
TRBJ2-7 | - | TRBV28 | - | CASTLGGTGYEQYF | TGTGCCAGCACCTTGGGGGGGACAGGCTACGAGCAGTACTTC
TRBJ2-7 | - | TRBV28 | - | CASSLTGPATMDYEQYF | TGTGCCAGCAGTTTAACGGGTCCTGCTACGATGGACTACGAGCAGTACTTC
TRBJ2-1 | - | TRBV5-1 | TRBD2 | CASSSSGSRDEQFF | TGCGCCAGCAGCTCTAGCGGGAGTCGGGATGAGCAGTTCTTC
TRBJ1-3 | - | TRBV25-1 | - | CASSESPGNTIYF | TGTGCCAGCAGTGAATCCCCTGGAAACACCATATATTTT
TRBJ2-2 | - | TRBV9 | TRBD2 | CASSVRAGGNTGELFF | TGTGCCAGCAGCGTTCGAGCGGGAGGAAACACCGGGGAGCTGTTTTTT
TRBJ1-4 | - | TRBV7-8 | TRBD1 | CASSSNRGQGEKLFF | TGTGCCAGCAGCTCGAACAGGGGGCAAGGTGAAAAACTGTTTTTT
TRBJ1-3 | - | TRBV7-9 | - | CASSSDGSRSGNTIYF | TGTGCCAGCAGCTCCGACGGTTCCCGCTCTGGAAACACCATATATTTT
TRBJ2-1 | once | TRBV28 | TRBD2 | CASSLASGNEQFF | TGTGCCAGCAGTTTGGCTAGCGGCAATGAGCAGTTCTTC
TRBJ2-1 | - | TRBV6-1 | TRBD2 | CASSGPSGSLNNEQFF | TGTGCCAGCAGTGGCCCTAGCGGGAGCCTCAACAATGAGCAGTTCTTC
TRBJ2-3 | - | TRBV18 | - | CASSVIGTTDTQYF | TGTGCCAGCTCAGTAATCGGGACCACAGATACGCAGTATTTT
TRBJ1-4 | - | TRBV5-1 | TRBD1 | CASSQGQGDEKLFF | TGCGCCAGCAGCCAGGGACAGGGGGACGAAAAACTGTTTTTT
TRBJ1-5 | - | TRBV7-6 | TRBD1 | CASSLARGSNQPQHF | TGTGCCAGCAGCTTAGCCAGGGGGAGCAATCAGCCCCAGCATTTT
TRBJ2-1 | - | TRBV28 | TRBD2 | CASSLGVAGGAYNEQFF | TGTGCCAGCAGTTTAGGGGTAGCGGGAGGAGCCTACAATGAGCAGTTCTTC
TRBJ2-1 | - | TRBV6-1 | - | CASSDSRGQGNEQFF | TGTGCCAGCAGTGACTCCAGGGGCCAGGGCAATGAGCAGTTCTTC
TRBJ2-5 | - | TRBV9 | - | CASSVGPGVQETQYF | TGTGCCAGCAGCGTAGGGCCCGGGGTCCAAGAGACCCAGTACTTC
TRBJ1-1 | - | TRBV7-9 | TRBD1 | CASSDRTGQNTEAFF | TGTGCCAGCAGCGACCGGACAGGGCAGAACACTGAAGCTTTCTTT
TRBJ1-1 | - | TRBV2 | - | CASSLRAGRNTEAFF | TGTGCCAGCAGCCTGAGGGCAGGGAGGAACACTGAAGCTTTCTTT
TRBJ2-7 | - | TRBV7-6 | - | CASSLRIADSYEQYF | TGTGCCAGCAGCTTAAGGATAGCCGATTCCTACGAGCAGTACTTC
TRBJ1-1 | few | TRBV9 | - | CASSVDRFAEAFF | TGTGCCAGCAGCGTCGACAGGTTTGCTGAAGCTTTCTTT
TRBJ1-2 | - | TRBV28 | - | CASSPQTAYGYTF | TGTGCCAGCAGTCCACAGACAGCCTATGGCTACACCTTC
TRBJ2-5 | - | TRBV4-1 | TRBD2 | CASSPRLAVQETQYF | TGCGCCAGCAGCCCCCGACTAGCGGTCCAAGAGACCCAGTACTTC
TRBJ2-7 | - | TRBV29-1 | - | CSVYSAYEQYF | TGCAGCGTTTATTCAGCGTACGAGCAGTACTTC
TRBJ1-1 | - | TRBV27 | - | CASSWSGNTEAFF | TGTGCCAGCAGTTGGTCGGGGAACACTGAAGCTTTCTTT
TRBJ2-1 | - | TRBV28 | - | CASSRSGAEQFF | TGTGCCAGCAGCCGTAGCGGCGCAGAGCAGTTCTTC
TRBJ1-4 | - | TRBV28 | TRBD1 | CASSSGQGNEKLFF | TGTGCCAGCAGTTCGGGACAGGGCAATGAAAAACTGTTTTTT
TRBJ1-4 | - | TRBV19 | TRBD1 | CASSVTGGTNEKLFF | TGTGCCAGTAGTGTTACAGGGGGAACTAATGAAAAACTGTTTTTT
TRBJ1-5 | - | TRBV18 | TRBD1 | CASSPARDRLFLSNQPQHF | TGTGCCAGCTCACCAGCCCGGGACAGGCTTTTCCTAAGCAATCAGCCCCAGCATTTT
TRBJ2-3 | - | TRBV30 | - | CAWKSTDTQYF | TGTGCCTGGAAAAGCACAGATACGCAGTATTTT